The next 7 T cell receptor beta chains were all read from a single sample in a study of T cell responses to AZD1222 COVID-19 vaccine. Sequencing used immunoSEQ multiplex PCR; TCRdb keeps in-frame clones, though not all of them. Of about 100,000 clones in the sample, 80% to 90% were seen once. The starting material was peripheral blood, obtained on day 0 of AZD1222 vaccination. These receptors were taken from an adult in good health.

The chain recombines TRBV3-1 (or the pseudogene TRBV3-2) with TRBJ1-2, with 7 bases identical to TRBD1. Germline assignment: CDR1 LGHDT and CDR2 YNNKEL (reference sequence). After removal of 3 bases from V and 0 bases from J, the junction contained 7 bases not matched to a gene. This CDR3 contains 16 residues. The CDR3 loop is CASSHPSGTANYGYTF. CDR3 in DNA: TGTGCCAGCAGCCACCCCTCCGGGACAGCTAACTATGGCTACACCTTC.

The chain uses TRBV2 and TRBJ1-6; D perhaps matches TRBD1 (5 bases). Looked up from germline, CDR1 is SNHLY and CDR2 is FYNNEI. CDR3 length: 14 amino acids. V was clipped by 4 bases and J by 7 bases, with 11 bases between them. DNA for the CDR3: TGTGCCAGCAGTGCGACAGCTAACAATTCACCCCTCCACTTT. Encoded protein: CASSATANNSPLHF.

This clone showed up just once. The V gene is TRBV27, the J gene TRBJ1-5, with a tentative D call TRBD1 (5 bases). The CDR3 loop spans 15 amino acids. V lost 10 bases and J lost 0, with 16 bases in between. CDR1 MNHEY and CDR2 SMNVEV come from the germline V gene (reference sequence). CDR3 coding DNA: TGTGCCACCAGACAGAGCGCCCTTAGCAATCAGCCCCAGCATTTT. This encodes CATRQSALSNQPQHF.

This chain links TRBV4-2 with TRBJ1-2, with D unresolved. The CDR3 extends over 15 amino acids. Germline CDR1 LGHNA, CDR2 YNFKEQ. Trimming shortened V by 1 base and J by 2 bases, and 11 bases separated the two germline ends. The CDR3 DNA is TGTGCCAGCAGCCAAGCTAAGATCGGCAACTATGGCTACACCTTC. Protein: CASSQAKIGNYGYTF.

This chain joins TRBV6-5 and TRBJ1-2; TRBD1 aligns across 7 bases. The trim removed 5 bases at V and 3 bases at J, leaving 3 bases unmatched. Germline lookup yields CDR1 MNHEY and CDR2 SVGAGI. This CDR3 spans 13 amino acids. CDR3 sequence: CASSPTGDYGYTF. Written as DNA, the CDR3 is TGTGCCAGCAGTCCAACAGGGGACTATGGCTACACCTTC.

The chain couples TRBV5-1 to TRBJ2-2; 7 nucleotides line up with TRBD1. CDR3 size: 12 residues. Trimming at V came to 4 bases and at J to 7 bases, leaving 1 base not matched to a gene. Germline V CDR1 and CDR2: SGHRS, YFSETQ. The CDR3 nucleotides read TGCGCCAGCAGCCAGGGGGTCGGGGAGCTGTTTTTT. Translation gives CASSQGVGELFF.

The chain uses TRBV28 and TRBJ1-3; D is ambiguous. The V gene's germline CDR1 is MDHEN and CDR2 SYDVKM. Trimming removed 7 bases from V and 1 base from J, with 8 bases in between. The length of the CDR3 is 13 residues. CDR3 sequence reads: CASTMGSGNTIYF. CDR3 in DNA: TGTGCCAGCACTATGGGATCTGGAAACACCATATATTTT.